Listed below are T cell receptor beta chains from one sample, sequenced in a study of OX40 agonist ivuxolimab in advanced cancers. Clones were read by immunoSEQ multiplex PCR, and TCRdb kept only the in-frame ones, dropping some. Among 25,000 to 40,000 clones, 84% were seen once, and the ten largest hold roughly a fifth. The sequencing here drew on CD4+ or CD8+ T cells sorted from blood, taken in a trial of the OX40 agonist ivuxolimab. All receptors come from an adult with an advanced solid tumor such as melanoma, head and neck, liver or kidney cancer. The conserved cysteine and the conserved F or W are not part of the CDR3 here.

j_gene: TRBJ2-3; v_gene: TRBV11-2; CDR3aa: ASSPRDRLTSTDTQY
j_gene: TRBJ2-3; v_gene: TRBV4-3; CDR3aa: ASSPGLAVSTDTQY
j_gene: TRBJ2-1; v_gene: TRBV19; CDR3aa: ASSPGGRDEQF
j_gene: TRBJ2-2; v_gene: TRBV4-1; CDR3aa: ASSGGGELF
j_gene: TRBJ2-1; v_gene: TRBV28; CDR3aa: ASSALAGSSYNEQF
j_gene: TRBJ2-5; v_gene: TRBV2; CDR3aa: ASSDPGRRETQY
j_gene: TRBJ1-5; v_gene: TRBV28; CDR3aa: ASSLGQGVQPQH
j_gene: TRBJ2-2; v_gene: TRBV19; CDR3aa: ASSPRRTGLGELF
j_gene: TRBJ1-1; v_gene: TRBV7-2; CDR3aa: ASSLALGELTEAF
j_gene: TRBJ2-1; v_gene: TRBV7-3; CDR3aa: ASSPQGTSYNEQF
j_gene: TRBJ1-1; v_gene: TRBV9; CDR3aa: ASSARGGGTEAF
j_gene: TRBJ1-5; v_gene: TRBV21-1; CDR3aa: ASSRTGPNQPQH
j_gene: TRBJ2-1; v_gene: TRBV12-2; CDR3aa: ASRFHRAGVANEQF
j_gene: TRBJ1-1; v_gene: TRBV9; CDR3aa: ASSATDGGTEAF
j_gene: TRBJ2-2; v_gene: TRBV10-3; CDR3aa: AISESTMSPGELF
j_gene: TRBJ2-2; v_gene: TRBV29-1; CDR3aa: SARLAGATGELF
j_gene: TRBJ1-2; v_gene: TRBV9; CDR3aa: ASSARDRDTYGYT